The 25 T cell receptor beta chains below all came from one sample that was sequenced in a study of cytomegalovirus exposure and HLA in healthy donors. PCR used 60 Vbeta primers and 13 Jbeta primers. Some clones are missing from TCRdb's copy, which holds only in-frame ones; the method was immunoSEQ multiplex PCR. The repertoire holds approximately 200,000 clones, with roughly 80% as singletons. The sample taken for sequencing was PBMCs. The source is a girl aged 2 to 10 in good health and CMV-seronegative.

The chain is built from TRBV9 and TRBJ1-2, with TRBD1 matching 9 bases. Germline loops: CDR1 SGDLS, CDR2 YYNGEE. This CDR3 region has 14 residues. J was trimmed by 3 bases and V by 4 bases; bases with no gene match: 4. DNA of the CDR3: TGTGCCAGCAGCCCACAGGGGGCAGACTATGGCTACACCTTC. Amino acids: CASSPQGADYGYTF.

The CDR3 here is CASSMSGTGANVLTF. CDR3 DNA: TGTGCCAGTAGTATGTCGGGGACTGGGGCCAACGTCCTGACTTTC. V usage is TRBV19 and J usage is TRBJ2-6, with a weak D call TRBD2 (5 bases). Per the germline V gene, CDR1 is LNHDA and CDR2 is SQIVND (reference sequence). This CDR3 region has 15 residues. The V end was cut by 3 bases, the J end by 2 bases, with 8 bases between.

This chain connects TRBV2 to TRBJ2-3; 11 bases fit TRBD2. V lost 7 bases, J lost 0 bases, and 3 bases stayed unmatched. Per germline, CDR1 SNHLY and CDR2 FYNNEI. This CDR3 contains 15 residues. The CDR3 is CASTWTSGSTDTQYF. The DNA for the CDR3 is TGTGCCAGCACCTGGACTAGCGGGAGCACAGATACGCAGTATTTT.

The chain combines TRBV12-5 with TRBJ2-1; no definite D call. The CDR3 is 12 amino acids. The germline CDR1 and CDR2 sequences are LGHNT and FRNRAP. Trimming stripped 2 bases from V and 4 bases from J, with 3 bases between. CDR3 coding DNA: TGTGCTAGTGGTTTGACATACAATGAGCAGTTCTTC. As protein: CASGLTYNEQFF.

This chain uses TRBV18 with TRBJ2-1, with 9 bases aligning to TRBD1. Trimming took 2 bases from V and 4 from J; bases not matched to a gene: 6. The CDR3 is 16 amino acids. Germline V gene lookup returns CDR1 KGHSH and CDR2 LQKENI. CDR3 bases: TGTGCCAGCTCACCAAGGACAGGGGTAATGTACAATGAGCAGTTCTTC. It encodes CASSPRTGVMYNEQFF.

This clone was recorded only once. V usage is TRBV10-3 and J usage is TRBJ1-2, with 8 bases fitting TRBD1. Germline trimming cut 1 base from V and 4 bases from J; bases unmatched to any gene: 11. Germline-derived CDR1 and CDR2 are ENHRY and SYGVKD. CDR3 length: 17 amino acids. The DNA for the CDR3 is TGTGCCATCAGTGAGTTCTCGACCGGGACAGGAGGCTATGGCTACACCTTC. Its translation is CAISEFSTGTGGYGYTF.

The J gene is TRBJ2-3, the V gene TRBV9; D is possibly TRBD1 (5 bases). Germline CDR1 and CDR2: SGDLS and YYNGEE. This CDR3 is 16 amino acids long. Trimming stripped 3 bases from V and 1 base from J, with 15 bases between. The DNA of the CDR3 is TGTGCCAGCAGCGCTACTATATCCAGGGGCACAGATACGCAGTATTTT. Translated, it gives CASSATISRGTDTQYF.

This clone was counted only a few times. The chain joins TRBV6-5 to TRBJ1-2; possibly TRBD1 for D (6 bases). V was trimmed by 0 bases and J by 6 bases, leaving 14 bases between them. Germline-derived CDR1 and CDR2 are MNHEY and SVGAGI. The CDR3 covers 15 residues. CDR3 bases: TGTGCCAGCAGTTACTCCCTACAGGGTGTCGATGGCTACACCTTC. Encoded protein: CASSYSLQGVDGYTF.

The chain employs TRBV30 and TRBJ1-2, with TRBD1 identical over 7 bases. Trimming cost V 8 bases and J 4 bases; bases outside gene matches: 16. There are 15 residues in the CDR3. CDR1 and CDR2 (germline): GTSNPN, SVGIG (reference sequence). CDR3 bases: TGTGCCGTTCTAGGAGGGGGCCGCGTTCCCTATGGCTACACCTTC. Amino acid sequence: CAVLGGGRVPYGYTF.

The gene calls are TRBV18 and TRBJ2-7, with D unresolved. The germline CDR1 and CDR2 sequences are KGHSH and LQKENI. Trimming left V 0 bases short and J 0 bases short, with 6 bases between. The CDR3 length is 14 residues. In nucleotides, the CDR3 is TGTGCCAGCTCACCACCGGCGGCCTCCTACGAGCAGTACTTC. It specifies CASSPPAASYEQYF.

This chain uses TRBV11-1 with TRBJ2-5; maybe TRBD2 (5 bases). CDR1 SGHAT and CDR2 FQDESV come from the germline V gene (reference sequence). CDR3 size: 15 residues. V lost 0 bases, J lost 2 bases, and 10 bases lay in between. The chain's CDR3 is CASSLARAAQETQYF. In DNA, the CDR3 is TGTGCCAGCAGCTTAGCGAGGGCCGCGCAAGAGACCCAGTACTTC.

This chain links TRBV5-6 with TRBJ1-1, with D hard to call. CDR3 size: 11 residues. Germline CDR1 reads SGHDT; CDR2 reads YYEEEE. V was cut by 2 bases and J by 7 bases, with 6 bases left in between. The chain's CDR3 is CASSFSREAFF. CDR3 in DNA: TGTGCCAGCAGCTTCTCCCGTGAAGCTTTCTTT. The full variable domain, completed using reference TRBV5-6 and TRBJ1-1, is DAGVTQSPTHLIKTRGQQVTLRCSPKSGHDTVSWYQQALGQGPQFIFQYYEEEERQRGNFPDRFSGHQFPNYSSELNVNALLLGDSALYLCASSFSREAFFGQGTRLTVV.

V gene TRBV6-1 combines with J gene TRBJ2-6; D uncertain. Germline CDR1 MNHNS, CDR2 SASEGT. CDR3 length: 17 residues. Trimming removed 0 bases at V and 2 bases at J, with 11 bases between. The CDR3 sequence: CASSEASGLPGANVLTF. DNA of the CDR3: TGTGCCAGCAGTGAAGCGAGTGGTCTTCCTGGGGCCAACGTCCTGACTTTC.

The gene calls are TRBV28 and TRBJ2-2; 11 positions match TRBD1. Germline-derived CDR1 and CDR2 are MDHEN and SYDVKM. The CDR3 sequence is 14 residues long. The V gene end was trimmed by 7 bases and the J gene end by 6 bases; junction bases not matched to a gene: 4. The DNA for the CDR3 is TGTGCCAGCAATGGACAGGGGGCCGCCGGGGAGCTGTTTTTT. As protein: CASNGQGAAGELFF.

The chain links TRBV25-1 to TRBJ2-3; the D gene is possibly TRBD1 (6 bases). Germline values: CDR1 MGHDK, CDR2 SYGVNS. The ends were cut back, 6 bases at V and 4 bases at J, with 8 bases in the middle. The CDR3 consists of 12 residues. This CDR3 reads CASSPGADTQYF. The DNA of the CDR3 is TGTGCCAGCAGCCCAGGGGCAGATACGCAGTATTTT.

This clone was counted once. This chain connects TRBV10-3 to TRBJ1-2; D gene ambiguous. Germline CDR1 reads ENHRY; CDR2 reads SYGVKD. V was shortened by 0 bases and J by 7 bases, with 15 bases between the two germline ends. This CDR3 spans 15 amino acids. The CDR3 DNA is TGTGCCATCAGTGAGTCCCGGGATAACTCGTGTGGCTACACCTTC. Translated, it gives CAISESRDNSCGYTF.

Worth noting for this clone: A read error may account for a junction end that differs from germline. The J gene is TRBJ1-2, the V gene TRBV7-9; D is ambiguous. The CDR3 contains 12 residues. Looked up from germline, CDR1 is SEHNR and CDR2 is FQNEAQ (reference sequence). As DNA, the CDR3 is TGTTCCAGCAGCGAGACGGGTTATGGCTACACCTTC. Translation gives CSSSETGYGYTF.

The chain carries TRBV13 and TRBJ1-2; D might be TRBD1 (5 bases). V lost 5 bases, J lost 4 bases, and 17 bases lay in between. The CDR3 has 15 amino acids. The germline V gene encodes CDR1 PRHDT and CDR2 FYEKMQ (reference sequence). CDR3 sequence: CASSGPGRRGYGYTF. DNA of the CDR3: TGTGCCAGCAGCGGCCCAGGGAGGAGGGGCTATGGCTACACCTTC.

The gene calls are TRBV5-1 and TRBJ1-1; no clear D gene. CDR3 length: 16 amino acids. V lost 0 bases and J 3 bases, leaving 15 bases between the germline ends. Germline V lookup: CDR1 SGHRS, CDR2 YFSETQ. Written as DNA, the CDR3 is TGCGCCAGCAGCTTGGTCTCTCACAGTAAGGACACTGAAGCTTTCTTT. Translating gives CASSLVSHSKDTEAFF.

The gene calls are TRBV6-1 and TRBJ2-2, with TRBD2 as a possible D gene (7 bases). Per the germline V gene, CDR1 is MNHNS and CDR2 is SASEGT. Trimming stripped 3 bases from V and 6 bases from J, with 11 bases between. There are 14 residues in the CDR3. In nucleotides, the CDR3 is TGTGCCAGCAGTGATTGGGGGGGCTCCGGGGAGCTGTTTTTT. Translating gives CASSDWGGSGELFF.

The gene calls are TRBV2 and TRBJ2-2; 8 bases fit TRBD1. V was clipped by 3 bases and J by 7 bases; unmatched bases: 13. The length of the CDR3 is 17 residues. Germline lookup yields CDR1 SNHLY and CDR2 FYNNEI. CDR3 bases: TGTGCCAGCAGTGAGGGCAGGGGGCCCTCGGAGGGCGGGGAGCTGTTTTTT. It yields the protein CASSEGRGPSEGGELFF.

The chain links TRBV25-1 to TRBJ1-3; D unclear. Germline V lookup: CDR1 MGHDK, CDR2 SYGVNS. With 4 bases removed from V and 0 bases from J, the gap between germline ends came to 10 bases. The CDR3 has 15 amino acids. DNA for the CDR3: TGTGCCAGCAGTGCAAGGGAGGACTCTGGAAACACCATATATTTT. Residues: CASSAREDSGNTIYF.

The DNA of the CDR3 is TGTGCCAGCTCACCGATAGCGGGGGGACCAAACATTCAGTACTTC. Translated: CASSPIAGGPNIQYF. The J gene is TRBJ2-4, the V gene TRBV18; 10 bases match TRBD2. The CDR3 is 15 amino acids. V lost 3 bases to trimming and J lost 6 bases; unmatched junction nucleotides: 5. Germline V gene sequence: CDR1 KGHSH, CDR2 LQKENI.

In DNA, the CDR3 is TGTGCCAGCAGTGAAAATTTAGGGGGCCGGGCTAACTATGGCTACACCTTC. Translation: CASSENLGGRANYGYTF. The V gene is TRBV6-1, the J gene TRBJ1-2; TRBD1 matches at 7 bases. CDR1 and CDR2 from the germline V gene are MNHNS and SASEGT. V dropped 2 bases and J dropped 0; count of bases not matched to a gene: 9. This CDR3 has 17 amino acids.

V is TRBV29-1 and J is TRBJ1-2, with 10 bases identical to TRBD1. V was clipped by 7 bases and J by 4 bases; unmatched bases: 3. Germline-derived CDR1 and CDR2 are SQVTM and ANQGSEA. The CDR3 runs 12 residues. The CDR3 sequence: CSARQGAYGYTF. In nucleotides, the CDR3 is TGCAGCGCCAGACAGGGGGCCTATGGCTACACCTTC.